A single sample gave rise to the 19 T cell receptor beta chains below, sequenced in a study of blood T cell repertoires in COVID-19. Assay: immunoSEQ multiplex PCR; the TCRdb copy retains only in-frame clones and omits some. Of 400,000 to 550,000 clones in the sample, around 89% were seen once. The sample consisted of peripheral blood. The source is a woman aged 25-40 years with acute or convalescent COVID-19.

The chain carries TRBV11-2 and TRBJ1-6; D remains unclear. V shed 0 bases and J shed 9 bases, with 6 bases lying between them. CDR3 length: 13 residues. Germline CDR1 reads SGHAT; CDR2 reads FQNNGV. The CDR3 protein is CASSLDPSSPLHF. The CDR3 bases are TGTGCCAGCAGCTTAGATCCGAGTTCACCCCTCCACTTT.

The rearrangement joins TRBV5-1 to TRBJ2-3, with TRBD2 matching 15 bases. The trim removed 1 base at V and 8 bases at J, leaving 11 bases unmatched. Per the germline V gene, CDR1 is SGHRS and CDR2 is YFSETQ. The CDR3 runs to 18 residues. The DNA of the CDR3 is TGCGCCAGCAGCTTGTCTTGGACTAGCGGGGGGGCTGTTGGTACGCAGTATTTT. Protein product: CASSLSWTSGGAVGTQYF.

This rearrangement joins TRBV12-2 to TRBJ2-1; the table calls TRBD1, which could not be checked here. TRBV12-2 is a pseudogene locus. The CDR3 is 17 amino acids. CDR3 bases: TGTGCAAGTCGCCCCAAAGGGACGGGACAGGGGGCCGATGAGCAGTTCTTC. It translates to CASRPKGTGQGADEQFF.

This rearrangement joins TRBV2 to TRBJ2-2; 11 positions agree with TRBD2. This CDR3 comprises 16 residues. Germline V gives CDR1 SNHLY, CDR2 FYNNEI. After removal of 1 base from V and 7 bases from J, the junction contained 5 bases not matched to a gene. CDR3 region: CASSEVSGGAIGELFF. Here the CDR3 DNA reads TGTGCCAGCAGTGAAGTTAGCGGGGGGGCTATCGGGGAGCTGTTTTTT.

J is TRBJ1-5 and V is TRBV28, with D tentatively TRBD1 (5 bases). The CDR3 extends over 14 amino acids. CDR1 MDHEN and CDR2 SYDVKM come from the germline V gene. Between the trimmed V and J ends, which lost 7 bases and 3 bases, there was a span of 13 bases. The CDR3 DNA reads as TGTGCCAGCAACCAACAGGTAATCAATCAGCCCCAGCATTTT. This sequence encodes CASNQQVINQPQHF.

The J gene is TRBJ2-3, the V gene TRBV6-1, with D tentatively TRBD2 (6 bases). This CDR3 contains 13 residues. The V end was cut by 8 bases, the J end by 5 bases, with 14 bases between. CDR1 and CDR2 from the germline V gene are MNHNS and SASEGT. The CDR3 loop is CASSGGKRDTQYF. The CDR3 coding sequence is TGTGCCAGCTCCGGGGGAAAGAGAGATACGCAGTATTTT.

The rearrangement joins TRBV10-2 to TRBJ1-1; TRBD1 agrees at 9 bases. J lost 5 bases, V lost 8 bases, and 6 bases had no gene match. CDR3 length equals 13 residues. Germline CDR1 is WSHSY and CDR2 is SAAADI. CDR3 nucleotides: TGCGCCAGCGTTACAGGGGGCCTGACTGAAGCTTTCTTT. Translated: CASVTGGLTEAFF.

The V and J genes are TRBV6-1 and TRBJ2-1, with TRBD1 matching 9 bases. V shed 2 bases, J shed 7 bases, and the junction held 12 bases outside the gene matches. The CDR3 is 17 residues long. CDR1 is MNHNS and CDR2 is SASEGT in the germline V gene. This chain's CDR3 is CASSELSGTGNRNEQFF. CDR3 coding DNA: TGTGCCAGCAGTGAATTGTCCGGGACAGGGAATAGAAATGAGCAGTTCTTC.

The V gene is TRBV6-1, the J gene TRBJ1-5, with 9 positions matching TRBD1. The J segment lost 6 bases and the V segment lost 4 bases, leaving 10 bases of the junction unmatched. The CDR3 has 16 amino acids. Looked up from germline, CDR1 is MNHNS and CDR2 is SASEGT. CDR3 DNA: TGTGCCAGCAGTGGGGGCGACAGGGGGAAGGGTCAGCCCCAGCATTTT. This gives the protein CASSGGDRGKGQPQHF.

This clone has only one observation. The chain is built from TRBV28 and TRBJ1-1; a possible D gene is TRBD1 (5 bases). CDR1 and CDR2 from the germline V gene are MDHEN and SYDVKM. The germline V and J ends were trimmed by 5 bases and 1 base, with 14 bases remaining between them. The CDR3 sequence is 15 residues long. CDR3 sequence (DNA): TGTGCCAGCAGTACAGCAGGGACTGGGAACACTGAAGCTTTCTTT. Encoded protein: CASSTAGTGNTEAFF.

The chain combines TRBV7-9 with TRBJ2-3; weak D call: TRBD1 (6 bases). CDR1 and CDR2 (germline): SEHNR, FQNEAQ (reference sequence). The CDR3 has 15 residues. The V and J ends lost 8 bases and 0 bases respectively, with 15 bases between them. The CDR3: CASGSNRESTDTQYF. The DNA of the CDR3 is TGTGCCAGCGGATCAAACAGGGAGAGCACAGATACGCAGTATTTT.

The genes are TRBV9 and TRBJ1-3; 7 nucleotides match TRBD1. Germline V gene lookup returns CDR1 SGDLS and CDR2 YYNGEE. The V gene end was trimmed by 3 bases and the J gene end by 6 bases; junction bases not matched to a gene: 18. This CDR3 contains 18 residues. The CDR3 here is CASSAGTQHRGPKNTIYF. The DNA for the CDR3 is TGTGCCAGCAGCGCAGGAACACAACACAGGGGACCAAAAAACACCATATATTTT.

The chain has TRBV6-5 and TRBJ2-6, with 8 bases aligning to TRBD2. Trimming at V came to 5 bases and at J to 2 bases, leaving 2 bases not matched to a gene. This CDR3 has 15 residues. Per germline, CDR1 MNHEY and CDR2 SVGAGI. CDR3 DNA: TGTGCCAGCAGTCATAGCGGGGCTGGGGCCAACGTCCTGACTTTC. It yields the protein CASSHSGAGANVLTF.

V is TRBV18 and J is TRBJ1-6, with D possibly TRBD1 on 6 matching bases. Germline CDR1 and CDR2: KGHSH and LQKENI. The CDR3 consists of 15 residues. V was cut by 4 bases and J by 5 bases, with 12 bases left in between. In DNA form, the CDR3 reads TGTGCCAGCTCACAACGGACAGCAAATAATTCACCCCTCCACTTT. This codes for CASSQRTANNSPLHF.

This clone has only one observation. The chain combines TRBV10-2 with TRBJ1-6, with 9 bases lining up with TRBD1. CDR3 length equals 14 residues. Losses at the gene ends were 5 bases for V and 9 bases for J; bases not matched to a gene: 5. CDR1 and CDR2 from the germline V gene are WSHSY and SAAADI. DNA of the CDR3: TGCGCCAGCAGTTCAACGGACAGGGGTTCACCCCTCCACTTT. Protein product: CASSSTDRGSPLHF.

The chain joins TRBV10-1 to TRBJ1-1, with TRBD1 matching 8 bases. The V segment lost 6 bases and the J segment 10 bases; nucleotides outside the gene matches: 10. This CDR3 is built from 13 residues. In germline, CDR1 is WNHNN, CDR2 SYGVQD (reference sequence). The CDR3 DNA sequence: TGCGCCAGCAGCATTGACAGGGGACGAGGAGCTTTCTTT. As protein: CASSIDRGRGAFF.

The chain has TRBV30 and TRBJ1-5; D is possibly TRBD1 (5 bases). The V and J ends lost 4 bases and 1 base respectively, with 23 bases between them. Germline CDR1 GTSNPN, CDR2 SVGIG (reference sequence). The CDR3 runs 18 residues. The DNA for the CDR3 is TGTGCCTGGAAACGGCAGGGCGGTGGCCAAAGAAGCAATCAGCCCCAGCATTTT. It yields the protein CAWKRQGGGQRSNQPQHF.

This clone was detected only a few times. CDR3 region: CASRGGGRNTEAFF. DNA for the CDR3: TGTGCCAGCAGAGGGGGCGGTCGGAACACTGAAGCTTTCTTT. The chain couples TRBV28 to TRBJ1-1; TRBD1 aligns across 7 bases. The germline V gene has CDR1 MDHEN and CDR2 SYDVKM. Germline trimming cut 6 bases from V and 1 base from J; bases unmatched to any gene: 5. This CDR3 comprises 14 residues.

The J gene is TRBJ2-2, the V gene TRBV15; 8 bases align to TRBD2. With 5 bases clipped from V and 4 bases from J, the junction kept 18 bases outside the gene matches. The germline CDR1 and CDR2 sequences are LNHNV and YYDKDF (reference sequence). This CDR3 has 19 residues. The CDR3 DNA reads as TGTGCCACCAGCGACCTCGGGAGCACCTCGGGGGGGGTCACCGGGGAGCTGTTTTTT. This translates into CATSDLGSTSGGVTGELFF.